The sequence of this T cell receptor beta chain was determined in a study of identical twins. TCRdb used MiXCR to reprocess the 5' RACE reads, holding one entry per CDR3 protein. The sample has 450,000 or so distinct CDR3 sequences, approximately 25% seen once. The germline gives CDR1 KGHSH, CDR2 LQKENI. J lost 1 base, V lost 3 bases, and 3 bases had no gene match. The CDR3 is 16 amino acids. There are a few counts of this clonotype. The sample also formed part of further work on T cells expressing NK-cell markers.

The source material was CD4+ T cells sorted from blood. The rearrangement joins TRBV18 to TRBJ2-1; TRBD1 matches 10 bases. The TCR sequence derives from a woman aged 18-29 years in good health. The CDR3 DNA follows: TGTGCCAGCTCACCCCGGGACAGGGGTTCCTACAATGAGCAGTTCTTC. Residues: CASSPRDRGSYNEQFF.